The rows below give T cell receptor beta chains drawn from one sample of a study of Ad26.COV2.S vaccination and SARS-CoV-2 variants. The table came from immunoSEQ multiplex PCR; TCRdb's copy has only in-frame clones and leaves some out. The sample gives 510,000 or so clones, around 85% of which show up once; 9.5% to 15% is in the top ten. The material was peripheral blood, obtained in a trial of Ad26.COV2.S vaccine versus placebo. Receptor source: a person between 18 and 65 years old who received the Ad26.COV2.S COVID-19 vaccine or a placebo. Both conserved end residues are part of each CDR3. D genes are given only for firm matches. Clone size, where shown, is once, few, many, or a class for clones that have expanded.

v_gene	d_gene	abundance	j_gene	CDR3aa	CDR3nt
TRBV27	TRBD1	NA	TRBJ1-1	CASRQQGRDTEAFF	TGTGCCAGCAGGCAACAGGGGCGGGACACTGAAGCTTTCTTT
TRBV27	NA	NA	TRBJ2-5	CASSLSRKQETQYF	TGTGCCAGCAGTCTCAGCCGCAAACAAGAGACCCAGTACTTC
TRBV3-1/TRBV3-2	NA	NA	TRBJ1-1	CASSQDGRGPGTEAFF	TGTGCCAGCAGCCAAGATGGGCGGGGGCCGGGCACTGAAGCTTTCTTT
TRBV15	TRBD1	NA	TRBJ1-2	CATSSFGTGSDLNYGYTF	TGTGCCACCAGCTCGTTCGGGACAGGGTCGGATCTTAACTATGGCTACACCTTC
TRBV2	TRBD1	NA	TRBJ2-2	CASRGRDRGYTGELFF	TGTGCCAGCAGAGGACGAGACAGGGGGTACACCGGGGAGCTGTTTTTT
TRBV18	TRBD1	once	TRBJ2-2	CASSPSMARGRTGELFF	TGTGCCAGCTCACCTTCAATGGCCAGGGGGCGAACCGGGGAGCTGTTTTTT
TRBV7-8	NA	NA	TRBJ2-3	CASSQPSVGRASTDTQYF	TGTGCCAGCAGCCAACCGTCCGTCGGGAGAGCAAGCACAGATACGCAGTATTTT
TRBV19	TRBD2	NA	TRBJ2-3	CASSKPGLAGAADTQYF	TGTGCCAGTAGCAAACCGGGACTAGCGGGAGCGGCAGATACGCAGTATTTT
TRBV5-1	NA	NA	TRBJ2-2	CASSPKSGVTGELFF	TGCGCCAGCAGCCCCAAGAGCGGAGTCACCGGGGAGCTGTTTTTT
TRBV21-1	NA	once	TRBJ1-5	CASSKVGRSDQPQHF	TGTGCCAGCAGCAAAGTTGGCAGGTCAGATCAGCCCCAGCATTTT
TRBV29-1	NA	NA	TRBJ2-5	CSVHRTQQETQYF	TGCAGCGTTCACAGGACACAACAAGAGACCCAGTACTTC
TRBV6-2/TRBV6-3	NA	few	TRBJ1-5	CASNPTAVQPQHF	TGTGCCAGCAACCCTACGGCTGTTCAGCCCCAGCATTTT
TRBV7-2	TRBD1	NA	TRBJ1-5	CASRQTGTGNQPQHF	TGTGCCAGCAGACAAACCGGGACAGGGAATCAGCCCCAGCATTTT
TRBV12-3/TRBV12-4	TRBD1	NA	TRBJ1-4	CASRTGGEKLFF	TGTGCCAGCCGGACAGGGGGAGAAAAACTGTTTTTT
TRBV19	NA	NA	TRBJ1-2	CASRLQGGGGYTF	TGTGCCAGTAGGTTACAGGGAGGAGGAGGCTACACCTTC
TRBV5-1	NA	few	TRBJ2-7	CASSTGAPPYEQYF	TGCGCCAGCAGCACCGGGGCCCCTCCCTACGAGCAGTACTTC
TRBV4-3	NA	NA	TRBJ2-1	CASSQDLTGVREQFF	TGCGCCAGCAGCCAAGATCTTACGGGAGTGCGGGAGCAGTTCTTC
TRBV19	NA	NA	TRBJ2-3	CASSIRSATDTQYF	TGTGCCAGTAGTATTCGGAGCGCGACAGATACGCAGTATTTT
TRBV30	TRBD2	once	TRBJ2-5	CAWSGSSGIGETQYF	TGTGCCTGGAGTGGATCCAGCGGGATCGGGGAGACCCAGTACTTC
TRBV2	TRBD1	NA	TRBJ1-2	CASSERGTGPAGGYTF	TGTGCCAGCAGTGAAAGGGGGACAGGGCCGGCAGGCGGCTACACCTTC
TRBV27	NA	NA	TRBJ1-1	CASSFRTQNTEAFF	TGTGCCAGCAGTTTCCGGACACAGAACACTGAAGCTTTCTTT
TRBV10-2	TRBD2	NA	TRBJ2-7	CASRGLAGAYEQYF	TGCGCCAGCCGGGGCCTAGCGGGAGCTTACGAGCAGTACTTC
TRBV24-1	NA	NA	TRBJ2-2	CATRSTGELFF	TGTGCCACCAGGAGCACCGGGGAGCTGTTTTTT
TRBV6-5	NA	NA	TRBJ2-7	CASNRGYEQYF	TGTGCCAGCAATCGTGGGTACGAGCAGTACTTC
TRBV2	NA	NA	TRBJ2-7	CASTTENYEQYF	TGTGCCAGCACGACAGAAAACTACGAGCAGTACTTC
TRBV7-2	TRBD2	NA	TRBJ2-7	CASSLRTSGEEQYF	TGTGCCAGCAGCTTAAGGACTAGCGGGGAGGAGCAGTACTTC
TRBV15	NA	NA	TRBJ2-6	CATSITDRLSGANVLTF	TGTGCCACCAGCATTACCGACAGGCTTTCTGGGGCCAACGTCCTGACTTTC
TRBV2	TRBD1	NA	TRBJ1-2	CASSDRGQGAYSGYTF	TGTGCCAGCAGTGACCGAGGACAGGGGGCATACAGTGGCTACACCTTC
TRBV28	NA	NA	TRBJ1-4	CASSSPQGGHEKLFF	TGTGCCAGCAGTTCCCCCCAGGGAGGCCATGAAAAACTGTTTTTT
TRBV19	NA	NA	TRBJ1-6	CASSADRSSPLHF	TGTGCCAGTAGTGCCGACAGGAGTTCACCCCTCCACTTT
TRBV28	TRBD2	NA	TRBJ2-7	CASSSPGLAGTDEQYF	TGTGCCAGCAGTTCGCCGGGACTAGCGGGAACGGACGAGCAGTACTTC
TRBV30	TRBD1	NA	TRBJ1-6	CAWRTDRVKSPLHF	TGTGCCTGGAGGACCGACAGGGTAAAGTCACCCCTCCACTTT
TRBV25-1	NA	NA	TRBJ2-6	CASSESGRSSGANVLTF	TGTGCCAGCAGTGAATCGGGGCGGAGCTCTGGGGCCAACGTCCTGACTTTC
TRBV5-1	NA	NA	TRBJ2-7	CASSSDTPAYEQYF	TGCGCCAGCAGCTCCGACACCCCTGCCTACGAGCAGTACTTC
TRBV3-1/TRBV3-2	NA	NA	TRBJ2-3	CASSLGQGYTDTQYF	TGTGCCAGCAGCCTCGGGCAGGGCTACACAGATACGCAGTATTTT
TRBV12-3/TRBV12-4	NA	NA	TRBJ2-3	CASRRTGTQYF	TGTGCCAGCAGGAGGACTGGTACGCAGTATTTT
TRBV27	TRBD2	NA	TRBJ2-1	CASSLGLGGSGYNEQFF	TGTGCCAGCAGTTTAGGGTTAGGCGGGAGTGGGTACAATGAGCAGTTCTTC
TRBV6-5	NA	few	TRBJ1-2	CASSYSDQVFYGYTF	TGTGCCAGCAGTTACTCTGACCAGGTTTTTTATGGCTACACCTTC
TRBV30	NA	NA	TRBJ1-6	CAWTLGGAGNSPLHF	TGTGCCTGGACCCTTGGGGGGGCTGGGAATTCACCCCTCCACTTT
TRBV7-8	NA	NA	TRBJ1-4	CASSLWQGRPAGEKLFF	TGTGCCAGCAGCTTGTGGCAGGGACGGCCCGCGGGAGAAAAACTGTTTTTT
TRBV7-8	TRBD1	once	TRBJ2-1	CASSLAPQGVSYNEQFF	TGTGCCAGCAGCTTAGCTCCTCAGGGGGTCTCCTACAATGAGCAGTTCTTC
TRBV3-1/TRBV3-2	NA	NA	TRBJ2-5	CASSQDLVRETQYF	TGTGCCAGCAGCCAAGATCTCGTGCGAGAGACCCAGTACTTC
TRBV7-2	NA	NA	TRBJ1-5	CASSLGALVGPQHF	TGTGCCAGCAGCTTAGGGGCTTTGGTGGGGCCCCAGCATTTT
TRBV5-1	NA	NA	TRBJ2-2	CASSRRPPNTGELFF	TGCGCCAGCAGCCGACGGCCTCCGAACACCGGGGAGCTGTTTTTT
TRBV5-6	NA	NA	TRBJ1-1	CASSSSGGPKGTEAFF	TGTGCCAGCAGCTCCTCGGGAGGCCCTAAGGGGACTGAAGCTTTCTTT
TRBV28	NA	few	TRBJ1-6	CASSDVTGANSPLHF	TGTGCCAGCAGCGACGTCACGGGGGCCAATTCACCCCTCCACTTT
TRBV7-2	NA	NA	TRBJ2-2	CASSLAHRAGELFF	TGTGCCAGCAGCTTAGCGCACAGGGCCGGGGAGCTGTTTTTT
TRBV25-1	TRBD1	NA	TRBJ1-6	CASKFQGASPLHF	TGTGCCAGCAAGTTCCAGGGGGCTTCACCCCTCCACTTT
TRBV4-1	NA	NA	TRBJ2-4	CASSQTFATGGPEYF	TGCGCCAGCAGCCAGACATTTGCGACGGGCGGGCCAGAGTACTTC
TRBV15	NA	NA	TRBJ2-7	CATSRDPGPSSYEQYF	TGTGCCACCAGCAGAGATCCGGGACCGAGCTCCTACGAGCAGTACTTC
TRBV7-2	NA	NA	TRBJ2-4	CASSEVQGVAKNIQYF	TGTGCCAGCAGCGAAGTACAGGGAGTAGCCAAAAACATTCAGTACTTC